One sample yielded the 30 T cell receptor beta chains listed below, sequenced in a study of neoadjuvant nivolumab and ipilimumab in lung cancer. The table came from immunoSEQ multiplex PCR; TCRdb's copy has only in-frame clones and leaves some out. The sample includes 26,000 or so clones, over 80% of them seen just once. This sample comprised peripheral blood, obtained before neoadjuvant nivolumab, alone or with ipilimumab. Source of these receptors: an adult with non-small cell lung cancer.

The genes are TRBV6-1 and TRBJ2-5, with D perhaps assigned TRBD1 or TRBD2 (5 bases each). This CDR3 is built from 14 residues. V was shortened by 6 bases and J by 4 bases, with 15 bases between the two germline ends. The V gene's germline CDR1 is MNHNS and CDR2 SASEGT. CDR3: CASSSGTAVETQYF. The CDR3 DNA sequence: TGTGCCAGCAGCTCCGGGACGGCGGTAGAGACCCAGTACTTC.

This chain connects TRBV28 to TRBJ1-1; D is undetermined. Germline V lookup: CDR1 MDHEN, CDR2 SYDVKM. This CDR3 has 13 residues. V shed 8 bases and J shed 0 bases, with 10 bases lying between them. CDR3 bases: TGTGCCAGCGGGGTAGGATTGAACACTGAAGCTTTCTTT. Protein product: CASGVGLNTEAFF.

The CDR3 region has the DNA TGCGCCAGCAGCTTGGTTATAGGGTACACTGAAGCTTTCTTT. Amino acids: CASSLVIGYTEAFF. This sequence joins TRBV5-1 and TRBJ1-1, with unresolved D. The CDR3 consists of 14 residues. V lost 0 bases and J 3 bases, leaving 9 bases between the germline ends. From germline, CDR1 is SGHRS and CDR2 YFSETQ.

This chain links TRBV29-1 with TRBJ2-3; D may correspond to TRBD1 or TRBD2 (5 bases each). Trimming took off 0 bases at V and 1 base at J, with 8 bases between the two ends. This CDR3 has 14 amino acids. Germline CDR1 SQVTM, CDR2 ANQGSEA. The CDR3 region is CSVEDPGRTDTQYF. CDR3 coding DNA: TGCAGCGTTGAAGATCCGGGGCGCACAGATACGCAGTATTTT.

V is TRBV6-1 and J is TRBJ1-2, with D perhaps TRBD1 (5 bases). The CDR3 is 13 residues long. CDR1 and CDR2 from the germline V gene are MNHNS and SASEGT. V was cut by 8 bases and J by 0 bases, with 10 bases left in between. In nucleotides, the CDR3 is TGTGCCAGCGCCAGGGCCTCTAACTATGGCTACACCTTC. Its translation: CASARASNYGYTF.

CDR3: CASSEGGFSYTF. The CDR3 DNA is TGTGCCAGCAGTGAAGGAGGGTTCAGCTACACCTTC. This chain joins TRBV6-1 and TRBJ1-2, with D hard to call. This CDR3 region has 12 residues. V was shortened by 1 base and J by 9 bases, with 9 bases between the two germline ends. Per germline, CDR1 MNHNS and CDR2 SASEGT.

The chain recombines TRBV11-2 with TRBJ2-1; D not resolved. The V end lost 3 bases, the J end lost 4 bases, and 13 bases lay between the germline ends. This CDR3 is 15 amino acids long. CDR1 is SGHAT, CDR2 FQNNGV, per germline. CDR3 nucleotide sequence: TGTGCCAGCAGCTTCCAAAACATCTATTACAATGAGCAGTTCTTC. Translated, it gives CASSFQNIYYNEQFF.

This chain joins TRBV9 and TRBJ2-5, with 9 positions matching TRBD1. Germline V gene sequence: CDR1 SGDLS, CDR2 YYNGEE. This CDR3 has 15 amino acids. After removal of 0 bases from V and 5 bases from J, the junction contained 5 bases not matched to a gene. CDR3 sequence: CASSVGGQGGETQYF. The DNA for the CDR3 is TGTGCCAGCAGCGTAGGGGGACAGGGAGGCGAGACCCAGTACTTC. Filled out from reference TRBV9 and TRBJ2-5, the complete variable domain reads DSGVTQTPKHLITATGQRVTLRCSPRSGDLSVYWYQQSLDQGLQFLIQYYNGEERAKGNILERFSAQQFPDLHSELNLSSLELGDSALYFCASSVGGQGGETQYFGPGTRLLVL.

J is TRBJ2-3 and V is TRBV27; possibly TRBD2 for D (7 bases). The CDR3 consists of 15 residues. V was clipped by 6 bases and J by 4 bases, with 17 bases between them. Germline V gene data show CDR1 as MNHEY and CDR2 as SMNVEV (reference sequence). The CDR3, as DNA: TGTGCCAGCAGCCTGGCGGGGGCTACGCCAGATACGCAGTATTTT. It translates to CASSLAGATPDTQYF.

The rearrangement links TRBV5-4 to TRBJ1-2; perhaps TRBD1 as D (5 bases). Trimming cost V 4 bases and J 2 bases, with 15 bases left between them. This CDR3 region has 15 residues. CDR1 and CDR2 from the germline V gene are SGHNT and YYREEE (reference sequence). For the CDR3, the DNA is TGTGCCAGCAGCACCTTTCGACAGCTAAACTATGGCTACACCTTC. This translates into CASSTFRQLNYGYTF.

V gene TRBV5-4 combines with J gene TRBJ1-2; D not certain. CDR1 and CDR2 from the germline V gene are SGHNT and YYREEE (reference sequence). V lost 5 bases to trimming and J lost 2 bases, with 10 bases between them. The CDR3 contains 13 residues. The CDR3 coding sequence is TGTGCCAGCAGTCAGGACGGAAACTATGGCTACACCTTC. It yields the protein CASSQDGNYGYTF.

This chain links TRBV4-2 with TRBJ2-1; TRBD1 aligns across 10 bases. The J segment lost 3 bases and the V segment lost 6 bases, leaving 5 bases of the junction unmatched. This CDR3 has 15 residues. Germline lookup yields CDR1 LGHNA and CDR2 YNFKEQ. The CDR3, as DNA: TGTGCCAGCAGGTCAGGGACAGGGGACTACAATGAGCAGTTCTTC. Residues: CASRSGTGDYNEQFF.

The chain has TRBV27 and TRBJ2-2, with 13 nucleotides matching TRBD2. The V gene's germline CDR1 is MNHEY and CDR2 SMNVEV (reference sequence). The CDR3 is 15 amino acids. V lost 8 bases to trimming and J lost 5 bases; unmatched junction nucleotides: 5. The CDR3 reads CASHGLAGVTGELFF. As DNA, the CDR3 is TGTGCCAGCCACGGACTAGCGGGGGTAACCGGGGAGCTGTTTTTT.

This chain joins TRBV28 and TRBJ1-2; 8 bases match TRBD1. From germline, CDR1 is MDHEN and CDR2 SYDVKM. CDR3 length equals 14 residues. V trimming: 5 bases; J trimming: 2 bases; junction bases outside the gene matches: 4. The CDR3 DNA reads as TGTGCCAGCAGTCTGACAGGGGTAAACTATGGCTACACCTTC. It codes for CASSLTGVNYGYTF.

Comments on this clone: Relative to the germline gene, one junction end is altered; a read error may explain this. This sequence joins TRBV5-6 and TRBJ2-5; 8 nucleotides agree with TRBD2. This CDR3 has 13 amino acids. CDR1 and CDR2 (germline): SGHDT, YYEEEE. As DNA, the CDR3 is TGTGCCAACAGCTCAGCGGGGGCAGAGACCCAGTACTTC. Translated: CANSSAGAETQYF.

CDR3 sequence reads: CSIQETGNTIYF. The CDR3 nucleotides are TGCAGCATACAGGAGACTGGAAACACCATATATTTT. The rearrangement joins TRBV29-1 to TRBJ1-3; tentatively, D is TRBD1 (5 bases). The germline V gene has CDR1 SQVTM and CDR2 ANQGSEA. The V end was cut by 8 bases, the J end by 2 bases, with 10 bases between. CDR3 length: 12 amino acids.

The rearrangement links TRBV19 to TRBJ2-6; tentatively, D is TRBD1 (5 bases). V dropped 4 bases and J dropped 3 bases, with 7 bases sitting between them. From germline, CDR1 is LNHDA and CDR2 SQIVND (reference sequence). The CDR3 extends over 14 amino acids. The CDR3 here is CASSTGFGANVLTF. CDR3 nucleotides: TGTGCCAGTAGTACAGGGTTTGGGGCCAACGTCCTGACTTTC.

V is TRBV25-1 and J is TRBJ2-2; D possibly uses TRBD1 or TRBD2 (5 bases each). The V gene's germline CDR1 is MGHDK and CDR2 SYGVNS. The V end lost 4 bases, the J end lost 0 bases, and 6 bases lay between the germline ends. CDR3 length: 14 amino acids. CDR3 DNA sequence: TGTGCCAGCAGTGTGGGGGCGAACACCGGGGAGCTGTTTTTT. Protein sequence: CASSVGANTGELFF.

A few counts support this clone. V and J are TRBV29-1 and TRBJ1-1, with D hard to call. CDR1 SQVTM and CDR2 ANQGSEA come from the germline V gene. The CDR3 spans 10 residues. The V and J ends lost 4 bases and 8 bases respectively, with 8 bases between them. CDR3 coding DNA: TGCAGCGTTGGATTGGGGGAAGCTTTCTTT. It codes for CSVGLGEAFF. The entire variable domain, with the rest obtained from reference TRBV29-1 and TRBJ1-1, is as follows: SAVISQKPSRDICQRGTSLTIQCQVDSQVTMMFWYRQQPGQSLTLIATANQGSEATYESGFVIDKFPISRPNLTFSTLTVSNMSPEDSSIYLCSVGLGEAFFGQGTRLTVV.

The rearrangement uses TRBV7-8 and TRBJ2-3; TRBD2 agrees at 8 bases. Germline CDR1 SGHVS, CDR2 FQNEAQ. The CDR3 extends over 16 amino acids. V shed 5 bases, J shed 3 bases, and the junction held 10 bases outside the gene matches. CDR3: CASSPDGSSGTDTQYF. The CDR3 bases are TGTGCCAGCAGCCCAGACGGGTCTAGCGGGACAGATACGCAGTATTTT.

The chain is built from TRBV7-8 and TRBJ1-1, with unresolved D. This CDR3 is built from 14 residues. The germline CDR1 and CDR2 sequences are SGHVS and FQNEAQ. V gave up 5 bases and J gave up 4 bases, with 14 bases separating them. In nucleotides, the CDR3 is TGTGCCAGCAGCGGCCGACGTGGAGGCACTGAAGCTTTCTTT. It specifies CASSGRRGGTEAFF.

The V call is TRBV18, the J call TRBJ1-1; D not certain. The CDR3 sequence is 13 residues long. The germline gives CDR1 KGHSH, CDR2 LQKENI. V dropped 2 bases and J dropped 1 base, with 5 bases sitting between them. Written as DNA, the CDR3 is TGTGCCAGCTCACCAGGGCAGAACACTGAAGCTTTCTTT. Translation gives CASSPGQNTEAFF. The variable domain in full, with the rest retrieved from reference TRBV18 and TRBJ1-1, is NAGVMQNPRHLVRRRGQEARLRCSPMKGHSHVYWYRQLPEEGLKFMVYLQKENIIDESGMPKERFSAEFPKEGPSILRIQQVVRGDSAAYFCASSPGQNTEAFFGQGTRLTVV.

The chain joins TRBV2 to TRBJ1-5; 8 positions agree with TRBD1. The CDR3 is 15 residues long. Trimming at V came to 3 bases and at J to 6 bases, leaving 7 bases not matched to a gene. Germline V CDR1 and CDR2: SNHLY, FYNNEI. CDR3 loop: CASSEHQGAGQPQHF. The CDR3 region has the DNA TGTGCCAGCAGTGAGCATCAGGGGGCAGGTCAGCCCCAGCATTTT.

This chain connects TRBV6-6 to TRBJ1-3; D gene uncertain. V was pared by 0 bases and J by 0 bases, with 9 bases between. The CDR3 loop spans 16 amino acids. Germline lookup yields CDR1 MNHNY and CDR2 SVGAGI (reference sequence). The CDR3 region is CASSYSPFHSGNTIYF. DNA of the CDR3: TGTGCCAGCAGTTACTCGCCGTTCCACTCTGGAAACACCATATATTTT.

This clone was found a few times. The rearrangement links TRBV25-1 to TRBJ1-6, with D unresolved. Germline V gene sequence: CDR1 MGHDK, CDR2 SYGVNS. Trimming removed 6 bases at V and 2 bases at J, with 5 bases between. The length of the CDR3 is 13 residues. The CDR3, as DNA: TGTGCCAGCAGGAAGGCCTATAATTCACCCCTCCACTTT. Its translation is CASRKAYNSPLHF.

V usage is TRBV28 and J usage is TRBJ2-1; 11 nucleotides agree with TRBD2. V gave up 6 bases and J gave up 6 bases; unmatched junction bases: 7. The CDR3 sequence is 15 residues long. Per the germline V gene, CDR1 is MDHEN and CDR2 is SYDVKM. CDR3 loop: CASRYSGGAFNEQFF. For the CDR3, the DNA is TGTGCCAGCAGGTATAGCGGGGGGGCTTTCAATGAGCAGTTCTTC.

The chain recombines TRBV7-3 with TRBJ2-6; tentatively, D is TRBD2 (5 bases). CDR3 length: 20 residues. Trimming removed 4 bases at V and 0 bases at J, with 22 bases between. In germline, CDR1 is SGHTA, CDR2 FQGTGA. The chain's CDR3 is CASSSSLSRTANSGANVLTF. CDR3 nucleotide sequence: TGTGCCAGCAGCTCTTCACTTAGCAGGACTGCCAACTCTGGGGCCAACGTCCTGACTTTC.

A single count supports this clone. This chain uses TRBV5-4 with TRBJ2-5; D remains ambiguous. With the DNA end fitting TRBJ2-7 better, the J assignment may be wrong. The CDR3 totals 15 residues. Germline lookup yields CDR1 SGHNT and CDR2 YYREEE (reference sequence). The CDR3, as DNA: TGTGCCAGCAGCGCCCCGGGCGGTGGCCGTTACGAGCAGTACTTC. Protein: CASSAPGGGRYEQYF.

This clone was seen a few times. V gene TRBV12-1 combines with J gene TRBJ1-1. TRBV12-1 is labeled a pseudogene. The CDR3 is made up of 16 amino acids. CDR3 bases: TGTGCCAGCAGCCTGAGGGGAGGAGCTCCGAACACTGAAGCTTTCTTT. Translated: CASSLRGGAPNTEAFF.

This clone was seen only a few times. This chain joins TRBV19 and TRBJ2-2; D perhaps matches TRBD1 (5 bases). The germline V and J ends were trimmed by 4 bases and 5 bases, with 8 bases remaining between them. CDR1 and CDR2 from the germline V gene are LNHDA and SQIVND (reference sequence). The CDR3 totals 13 residues. CDR3 in DNA: TGTGCCAGTAGTACGACAGTAACCGGGGAGCTGTTTTTT. Translated, it gives CASSTTVTGELFF.